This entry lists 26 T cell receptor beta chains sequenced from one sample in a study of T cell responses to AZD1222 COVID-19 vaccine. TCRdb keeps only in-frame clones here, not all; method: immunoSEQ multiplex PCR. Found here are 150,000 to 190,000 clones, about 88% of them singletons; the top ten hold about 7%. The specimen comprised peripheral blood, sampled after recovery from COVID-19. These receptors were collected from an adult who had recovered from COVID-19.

The CDR3 nucleotides are TGCGCCAGCAGCCAAGGACAGGGGGGCTGGTATGGCTACACCTTC. Residues: CASSQGQGGWYGYTF. The V and J genes are TRBV4-1 and TRBJ1-2; 9 bases map to TRBD1. Germline-derived CDR1 and CDR2 are MGHRA and YSYEKL. V was pared by 1 base and J by 5 bases, with 5 bases of the junction left unmatched. The CDR3 is made up of 15 amino acids.

The CDR3 DNA is TGTGCCAGCAGCGGGGACCAGCAATTAACTACCGGGGAGCTGTTTTTT. This gives the protein CASSGDQQLTTGELFF. This chain uses TRBV5-4 with TRBJ2-2, with D perhaps assigned TRBD1 or TRBD2 (5 bases each). Germline V gene data show CDR1 as SGHNT and CDR2 as YYREEE (reference sequence). The CDR3 has 16 amino acids. Trimming pared 4 bases from V and 5 bases from J, leaving 18 bases between.

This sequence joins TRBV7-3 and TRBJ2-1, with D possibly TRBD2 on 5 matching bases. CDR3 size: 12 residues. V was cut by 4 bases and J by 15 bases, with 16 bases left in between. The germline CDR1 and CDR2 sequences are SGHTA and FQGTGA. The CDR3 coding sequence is TGTGCCAGCAGCTCCACGGACTCCCCGCCGTTCTTC. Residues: CASSSTDSPPFF. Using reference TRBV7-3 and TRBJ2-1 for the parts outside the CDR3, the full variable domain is GAGVSQTPSNKVTEKGKYVELRCDPISGHTALYWYRQSLGQGPEFLIYFQGTGAADDSGLPNDRFFAVRPEGSVSTLKIQRTERGDSAVYLCASSSTDSPPFFGPGTRLTVL.

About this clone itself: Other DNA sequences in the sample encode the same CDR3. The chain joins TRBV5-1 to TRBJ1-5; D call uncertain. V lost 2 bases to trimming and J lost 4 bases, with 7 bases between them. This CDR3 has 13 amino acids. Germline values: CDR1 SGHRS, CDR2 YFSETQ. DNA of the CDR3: TGCGCCAGCAGCTTAAACGGTAATCAGCCCCAGCATTTT. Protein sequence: CASSLNGNQPQHF.

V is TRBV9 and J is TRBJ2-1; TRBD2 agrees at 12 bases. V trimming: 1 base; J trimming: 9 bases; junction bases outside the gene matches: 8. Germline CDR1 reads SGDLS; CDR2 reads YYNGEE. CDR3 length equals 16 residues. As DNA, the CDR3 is TGTGCCAGCAGCGTAAACCCTAGCGGGGGGGCCCGTGAGCAGTTCTTC. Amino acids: CASSVNPSGGAREQFF.

The CDR3 here is CASSLAGAFSYEQYF. The CDR3 DNA reads as TGCGCCAGCAGCTTGGCAGGGGCCTTCTCCTACGAGCAGTACTTC. The chain recombines TRBV5-1 with TRBJ2-7; TRBD1 might be the D (6 bases). Germline loops: CDR1 SGHRS, CDR2 YFSETQ. This CDR3 contains 15 residues. Trimming shortened V by 0 bases and J by 0 bases, and 10 bases separated the two germline ends.

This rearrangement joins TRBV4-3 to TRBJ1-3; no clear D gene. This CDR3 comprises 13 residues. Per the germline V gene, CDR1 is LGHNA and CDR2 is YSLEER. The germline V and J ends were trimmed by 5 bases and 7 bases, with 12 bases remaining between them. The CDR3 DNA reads TGCGCCAGCAGCGTCGGGGTTTGGAACACCATATATTTT. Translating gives CASSVGVWNTIYF.

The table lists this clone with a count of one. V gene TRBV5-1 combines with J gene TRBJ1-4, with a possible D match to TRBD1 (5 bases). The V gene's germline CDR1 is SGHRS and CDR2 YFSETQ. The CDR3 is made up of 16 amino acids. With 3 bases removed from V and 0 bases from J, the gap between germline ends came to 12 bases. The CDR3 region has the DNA TGCGCCAGCAGCTGGGGGTGGGGTGCAACTAATGAAAAACTGTTTTTT. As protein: CASSWGWGATNEKLFF.

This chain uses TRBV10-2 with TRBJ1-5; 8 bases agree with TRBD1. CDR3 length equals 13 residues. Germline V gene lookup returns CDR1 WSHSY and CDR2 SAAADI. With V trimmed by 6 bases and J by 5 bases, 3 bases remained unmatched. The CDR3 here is CASRGQVHQPQHF. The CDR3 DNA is TGCGCCAGCAGGGGACAGGTCCATCAGCCCCAGCATTTT.

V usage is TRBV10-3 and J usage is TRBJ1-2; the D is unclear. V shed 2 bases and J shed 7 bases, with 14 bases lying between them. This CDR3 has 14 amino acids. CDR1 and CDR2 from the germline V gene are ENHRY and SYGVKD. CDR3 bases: TGTGCCATCAGTGAGGCCTCCCTTGGGGTTGGCTACACCTTC. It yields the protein CAISEASLGVGYTF.

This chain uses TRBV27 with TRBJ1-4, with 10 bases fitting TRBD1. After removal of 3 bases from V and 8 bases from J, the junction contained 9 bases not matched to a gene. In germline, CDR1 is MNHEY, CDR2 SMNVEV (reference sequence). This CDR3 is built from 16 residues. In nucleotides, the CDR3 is TGTGCCAGCAGTTTCAGTATGGGGACAGGGGACGAAAAACTGTTTTTT. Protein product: CASSFSMGTGDEKLFF.

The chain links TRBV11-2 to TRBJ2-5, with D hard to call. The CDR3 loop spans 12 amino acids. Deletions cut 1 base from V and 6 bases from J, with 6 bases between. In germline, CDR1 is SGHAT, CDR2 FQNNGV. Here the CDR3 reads CASSLVWQTQYF. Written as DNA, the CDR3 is TGTGCCAGCAGCTTAGTTTGGCAGACCCAGTACTTC.

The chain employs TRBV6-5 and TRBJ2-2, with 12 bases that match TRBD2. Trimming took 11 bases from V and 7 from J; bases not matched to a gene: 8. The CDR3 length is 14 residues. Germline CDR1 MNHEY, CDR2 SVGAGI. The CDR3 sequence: CAGRTSGVVGELFF. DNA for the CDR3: TGTGCCGGAAGGACTAGCGGGGTTGTCGGGGAGCTGTTTTTT.

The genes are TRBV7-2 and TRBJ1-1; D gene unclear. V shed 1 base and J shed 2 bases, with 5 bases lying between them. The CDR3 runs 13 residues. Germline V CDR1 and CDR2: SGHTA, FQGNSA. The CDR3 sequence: CASSLVANTEAFF. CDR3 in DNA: TGTGCCAGCAGCTTAGTGGCCAACACTGAAGCTTTCTTT.

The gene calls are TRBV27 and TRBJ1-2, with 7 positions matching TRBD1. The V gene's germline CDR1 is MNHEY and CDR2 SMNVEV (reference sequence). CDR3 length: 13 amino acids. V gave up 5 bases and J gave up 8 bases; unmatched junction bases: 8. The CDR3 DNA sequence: TGTGCCAGCAGTATTGACAGGGCCTTAGGCTACACCTTC. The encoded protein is CASSIDRALGYTF.

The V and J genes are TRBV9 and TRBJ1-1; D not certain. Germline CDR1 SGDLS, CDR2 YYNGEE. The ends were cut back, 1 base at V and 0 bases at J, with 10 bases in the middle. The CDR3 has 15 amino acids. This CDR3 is CASSVNADMNTEAFF. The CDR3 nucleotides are TGTGCCAGCAGCGTAAACGCAGATATGAACACTGAAGCTTTCTTT.

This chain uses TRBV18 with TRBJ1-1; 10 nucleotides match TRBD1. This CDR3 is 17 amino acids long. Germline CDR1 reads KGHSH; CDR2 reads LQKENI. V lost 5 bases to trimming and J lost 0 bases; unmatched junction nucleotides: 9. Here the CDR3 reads CASSTSGTGVMNTEAFF. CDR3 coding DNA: TGTGCCAGCTCAACATCCGGGACAGGGGTCATGAACACTGAAGCTTTCTTT.

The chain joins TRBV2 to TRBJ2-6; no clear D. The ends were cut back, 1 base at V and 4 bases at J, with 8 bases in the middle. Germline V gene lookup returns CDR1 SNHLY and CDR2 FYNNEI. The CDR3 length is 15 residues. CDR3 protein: CASSEGGPGANVLTF. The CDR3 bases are TGTGCCAGCAGTGAAGGGGGTCCCGGGGCCAACGTCCTGACTTTC.

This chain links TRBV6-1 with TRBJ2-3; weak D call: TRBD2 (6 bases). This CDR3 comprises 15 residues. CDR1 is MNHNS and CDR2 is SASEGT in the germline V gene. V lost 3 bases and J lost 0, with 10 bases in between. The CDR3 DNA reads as TGTGCCAGCAGTGAGGCCAGCGGGAGCACAGATACGCAGTATTTT. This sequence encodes CASSEASGSTDTQYF.

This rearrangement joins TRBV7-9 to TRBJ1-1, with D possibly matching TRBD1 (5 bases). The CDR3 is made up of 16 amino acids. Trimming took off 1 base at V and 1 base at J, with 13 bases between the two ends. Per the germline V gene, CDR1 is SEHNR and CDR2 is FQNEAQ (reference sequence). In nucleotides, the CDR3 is TGTGCCAGCAGCTTAGGCCCCGGGACCGAGAACACTGAAGCTTTCTTT. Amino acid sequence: CASSLGPGTENTEAFF.

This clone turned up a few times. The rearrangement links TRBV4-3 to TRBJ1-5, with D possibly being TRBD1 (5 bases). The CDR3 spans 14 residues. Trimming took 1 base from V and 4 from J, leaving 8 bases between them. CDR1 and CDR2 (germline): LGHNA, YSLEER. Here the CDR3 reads CASSQVGGNQPQHF. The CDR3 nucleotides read TGCGCCAGCAGCCAAGTCGGGGGGAATCAGCCCCAGCATTTT.

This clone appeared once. Written as DNA, the CDR3 is TGTGCCAGCAGCCCGTGGACAGACACTGAAGCTTTCTTT. Translation gives CASSPWTDTEAFF. This sequence joins TRBV9 and TRBJ1-1; D might be TRBD1 (6 bases). CDR1 SGDLS and CDR2 YYNGEE come from the germline V gene. Trimming left V 4 bases short and J 3 bases short, with 10 bases between. The CDR3 runs 13 residues.

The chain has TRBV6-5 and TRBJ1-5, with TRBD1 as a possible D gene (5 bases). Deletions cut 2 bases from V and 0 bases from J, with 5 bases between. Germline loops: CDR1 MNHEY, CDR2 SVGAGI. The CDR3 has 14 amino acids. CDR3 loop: CASSYGASNQPQHF. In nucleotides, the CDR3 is TGTGCCAGCAGTTACGGGGCTAGCAATCAGCCCCAGCATTTT.

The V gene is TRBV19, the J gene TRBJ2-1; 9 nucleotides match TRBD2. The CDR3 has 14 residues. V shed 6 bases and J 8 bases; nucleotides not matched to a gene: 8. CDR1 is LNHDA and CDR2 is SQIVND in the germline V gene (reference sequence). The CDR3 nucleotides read TGTGCCAGTAGGGCAGCGGGGGGAAGCCATGAGCAGTTCTTC. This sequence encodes CASRAAGGSHEQFF.

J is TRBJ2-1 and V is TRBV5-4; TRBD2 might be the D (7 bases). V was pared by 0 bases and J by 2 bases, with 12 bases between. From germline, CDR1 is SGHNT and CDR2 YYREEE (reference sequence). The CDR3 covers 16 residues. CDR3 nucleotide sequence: TGTGCCAGCAGCTTGGAGGGGGGAGGGGCCTACAATGAGCAGTTCTTC. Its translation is CASSLEGGGAYNEQFF.

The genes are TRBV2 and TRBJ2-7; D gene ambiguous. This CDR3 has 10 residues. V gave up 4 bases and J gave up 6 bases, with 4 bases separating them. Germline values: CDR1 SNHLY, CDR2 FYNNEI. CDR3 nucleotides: TGTGCCAGCAGTGGCGGCGAGCAGTACTTC. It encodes CASSGGEQYF.